This T cell receptor (beta chain) came from a study of OX40 agonist ivuxolimab in advanced cancers. On the study more broadly: The mean age was roughly 60 years, ranging from about 23 to 85, with less than 90% of participants male.

The protocol was immunoSEQ multiplex PCR, while the TCRdb copy is restricted to in-frame clones and leaves out a portion. The top ten hold under 3% of the sample, which has about 82,000 clones, around 90% seen once. CDR1 is LNHDA, CDR2 SQIVND, per germline (reference sequence). V lost 3 bases to trimming and J lost 3 bases, with 14 bases between them. The CDR3 contains 15 residues. The chain carries TRBV19 and TRBJ1-1; no clear D gene. This clonotype was sampled from an adult with an advanced solid tumor such as melanoma, head and neck, liver or kidney cancer. The material was CD4+ or CD8+ T cells sorted from blood, obtained in a trial of the OX40 agonist ivuxolimab. The CDR3 is CASSMLGWRDTEAFF. The CDR3 DNA sequence: TGTGCCAGTAGTATGTTGGGCTGGCGGGACACTGAAGCTTTCTTT.